One sample yielded the 7 T cell receptor beta chains listed below, sequenced in a study of T cell responses to AZD1222 COVID-19 vaccine (dated by TCRdb to the early 2020s). The library was built by means of the immunoSEQ multiplex PCR assay. TCRdb retrieved this table from immuneACCESS and kept in-frame rearrangements only. Not all clones are present; in checked studies, unresolved V genes account for under half, and no reason is known for the remainder. For this sample there are 110,000 or so clones; approximately 87% appear just once. The ten largest clonotypes hold around 4.4% of the sample. Taken with the paper, the label for time point translates to: about 28 days (+/-7) after the second vaccine dose. The sample was peripheral blood, taken 28 days after the second AZD1222 dose. The receptor source for this set is an adult who received the AZD1222 COVID-19 vaccine.

The chain links TRBV27 to TRBJ1-2; tentative D call: TRBD1 (5 bases). This CDR3 has 15 residues. Between the trimmed V and J ends, which lost 5 bases and 5 bases, there was a span of 18 bases. Germline CDR1 is MNHEY and CDR2 is SMNVEV (reference sequence). The CDR3 DNA sequence: TGTGCCAGCAGTCCAAGACAGTTTCCTGGGTATGGCTACACCTTC. Protein: CASSPRQFPGYGYTF.

The chain links TRBV12-3 or TRBV12-4 to TRBJ1-2, with a weak D call TRBD1 (6 bases). This CDR3 has 12 amino acids. Trimming shortened V by 5 bases and J by 8 bases, and 12 bases separated the two germline ends. CDR3 sequence: CASSGQGYGYTF. The CDR3 region has the DNA TGTGCCAGCAGTGGGCAGGGGTACGGCTACACCTTC.

A remark on this clone: The junction departs from germline at one end; a sequencing error may be responsible. The chain joins TRBV5-6 to TRBJ1-1, with D perhaps TRBD1 (6 bases). CDR1 SGHDT and CDR2 YYEEEE come from the germline V gene. The CDR3 spans 14 residues. CDR3 nucleotides: TGTGCCAGCAGCAGGGGGGTGTTGAAGACTGAAGCTTTCTTT. This translates into CASSRGVLKTEAFF.

The chain couples TRBV4-1 to TRBJ2-1, with D maybe TRBD2 (6 bases). The V end lost 4 bases, the J end lost 7 bases, and 23 bases lay between the germline ends. The CDR3 contains 17 residues. Germline CDR1 is MGHRA and CDR2 is YSYEKL. CDR3 nucleotides: TGCGCCAGCAGCCGAGGCGGGATTGCTCACCTTGGAAATGAGCAGTTCTTC. Amino acid sequence: CASSRGGIAHLGNEQFF.

The chain combines TRBV6-5 with TRBJ1-2, with TRBD1 as a possible D gene (5 bases). The length of the CDR3 is 13 residues. Trimming removed 6 bases at V and 8 bases at J, with 16 bases between. Per the germline V gene, CDR1 is MNHEY and CDR2 is SVGAGI. The DNA of the CDR3 is TGTGCCAGCAGCTACAACACAGGCGGGGGCTACACCTTC. This sequence encodes CASSYNTGGGYTF.

The chain links TRBV6-1 to TRBJ1-6; no firm D call. V shed 2 bases and J shed 6 bases, with 11 bases lying between them. The CDR3 consists of 15 residues. CDR1 is MNHNS and CDR2 is SASEGT in the germline V gene. The CDR3 loop is CASSESSVRNSPLHF. In nucleotides, the CDR3 is TGTGCCAGCAGTGAAAGTTCGGTCCGTAATTCACCCCTCCACTTT.

The rearrangement joins TRBV9 to TRBJ2-1; possible D gene TRBD1, 5 bases. The CDR3 spans 11 residues. Trimming took off 6 bases at V and 10 bases at J, with 11 bases between the two ends. Germline V gives CDR1 SGDLS, CDR2 YYNGEE. The CDR3 coding sequence is TGTGCCAGCAATAGGGGCTACGAGCAGTTCTTC. It specifies CASNRGYEQFF.